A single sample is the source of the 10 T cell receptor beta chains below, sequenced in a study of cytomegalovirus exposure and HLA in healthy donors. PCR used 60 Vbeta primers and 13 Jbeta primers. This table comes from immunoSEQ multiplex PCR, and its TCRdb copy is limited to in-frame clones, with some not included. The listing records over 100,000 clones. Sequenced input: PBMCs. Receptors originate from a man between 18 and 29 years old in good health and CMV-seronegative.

DNA for the CDR3: TGTGCCAGCAGCTTAGTTGGGGAGGAGCAGTACTTC. Translated, it gives CASSLVGEEQYF. The genes are TRBV11-2 and TRBJ2-7, with D possibly TRBD2 on 5 matching bases. The germline V and J ends were trimmed by 1 base and 7 bases, with 8 bases remaining between them. Germline V CDR1 and CDR2: SGHAT, FQNNGV. The CDR3 loop spans 12 amino acids.

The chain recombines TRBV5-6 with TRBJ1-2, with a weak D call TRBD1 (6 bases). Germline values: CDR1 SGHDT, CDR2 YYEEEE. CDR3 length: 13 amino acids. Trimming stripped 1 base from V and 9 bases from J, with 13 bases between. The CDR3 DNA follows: TGTGCCAGCAGCTTGAACAGGGCCCTTCGCTACACCTTC. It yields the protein CASSLNRALRYTF.

CDR3 protein: CASSPRADTEAFF. In nucleotides, the CDR3 is TGTGCCAGCTCACCACGGGCCGACACTGAAGCTTTCTTT. This chain joins TRBV18 and TRBJ1-1; D gene ambiguous. The CDR3 has 13 residues. Germline-derived CDR1 and CDR2 are KGHSH and LQKENI. V dropped 1 base and J dropped 3 bases, with 6 bases sitting between them.

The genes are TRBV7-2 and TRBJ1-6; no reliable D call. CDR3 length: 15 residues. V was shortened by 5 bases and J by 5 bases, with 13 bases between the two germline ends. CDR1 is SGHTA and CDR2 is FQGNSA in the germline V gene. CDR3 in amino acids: CASSPVKLNNSPLHF. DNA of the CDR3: TGTGCCAGCAGCCCCGTGAAGCTGAATAATTCACCCCTCCACTTT.

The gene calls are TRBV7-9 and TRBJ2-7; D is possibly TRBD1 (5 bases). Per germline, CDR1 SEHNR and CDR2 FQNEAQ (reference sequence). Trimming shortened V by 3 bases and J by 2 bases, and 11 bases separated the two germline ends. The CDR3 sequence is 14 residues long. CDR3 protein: CASSFGRVTYEQYF. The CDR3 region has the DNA TGTGCCAGCAGCTTCGGCAGGGTAACCTACGAGCAGTACTTC. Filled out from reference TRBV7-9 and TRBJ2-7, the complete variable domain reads DTGVSQNPRHKITKRGQNVTFRCDPISEHNRLYWYRQTLGQGPEFLTYFQNEAQLEKSRLLSDRFSAERPKGSFSTLEIQRTEQGDSAMYLCASSFGRVTYEQYFGPGTRLTVT.

The CDR3 DNA reads as TGCGCCAGCAGCCAAGATGTCTCAGGTCAGCCCCAGCATTTT. Amino acid sequence: CASSQDVSGQPQHF. This sequence joins TRBV4-3 and TRBJ1-5; D unresolved. The CDR3 has 14 amino acids. V was cut by 0 bases and J by 6 bases, with 9 bases left in between. The germline V gene has CDR1 LGHNA and CDR2 YSLEER.

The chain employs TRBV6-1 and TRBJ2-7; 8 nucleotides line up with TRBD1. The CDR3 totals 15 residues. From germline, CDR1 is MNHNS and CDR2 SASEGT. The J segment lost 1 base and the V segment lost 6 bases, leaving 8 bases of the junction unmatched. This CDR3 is CASRLETGASYEQYF. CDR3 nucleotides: TGTGCCAGCAGGCTGGAGACAGGGGCTTCCTACGAGCAGTACTTC.

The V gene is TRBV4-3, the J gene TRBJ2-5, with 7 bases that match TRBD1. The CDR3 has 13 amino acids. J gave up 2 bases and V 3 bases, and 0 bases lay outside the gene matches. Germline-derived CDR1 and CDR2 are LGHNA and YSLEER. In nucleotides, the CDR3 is TGCGCCAGCAGCCAGACAGGGCAAGAGACCCAGTACTTC. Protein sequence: CASSQTGQETQYF.

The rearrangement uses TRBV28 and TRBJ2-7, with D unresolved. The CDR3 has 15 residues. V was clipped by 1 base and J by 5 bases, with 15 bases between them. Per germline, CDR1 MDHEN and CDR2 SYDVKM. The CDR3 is CASSLLATRPHEQYF. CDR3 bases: TGTGCCAGCAGTTTATTGGCTACCAGGCCCCACGAGCAGTACTTC.

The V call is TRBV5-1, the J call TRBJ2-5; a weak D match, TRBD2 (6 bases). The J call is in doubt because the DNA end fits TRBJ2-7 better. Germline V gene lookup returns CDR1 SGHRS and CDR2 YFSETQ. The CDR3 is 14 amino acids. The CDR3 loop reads CASTQPGVTNEQYF. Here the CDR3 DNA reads TGCGCCAGCACCCAACCGGGGGTGACGAACGAGCAGTACTTC.